The rows below give T cell receptor beta chains drawn from one sample of a study of human T cells and chemical hapten exposure. TCRdb passed the 5' RACE reads through MiXCR, listing each CDR3 protein once. The repertoire holds 110,000 or so distinct CDR3 sequences, with approximately 19% as singletons. The source of these receptors is a human donor in good health. Each CDR3 is given with its conserved first and last residue. D genes are given only for firm matches. Size is omitted from some rows. Given values are once, few, many or a class for expanded clones.

size	J	D	V	CDR3	DNA
few	TRBJ1-1	-	TRBV7-9	CASSFREWSGIKNTEAFF	TGTGCCAGCAGCTTCCGCGAGTGGTCAGGGATTAAGAACACTGAAGCTTTCTTT
few	TRBJ2-1	-	TRBV29-1	CSGQDYNEQFF	TGCAGCGGCCAGGACTACAATGAGCAGTTCTTC
-	TRBJ2-7	-	TRBV29-1	CSARAGASYEQYF	TGCAGCGCCCGGGCCGGGGCCTCCTACGAGCAGTACTTC
-	TRBJ2-4	-	TRBV25-1	CASSVGGSTFQNIQYF	TGTGCCAGCAGTGTGGGAGGCAGTACTTTCCAAAACATTCAGTACTTC
few	TRBJ2-3	TRBD1	TRBV5-1	CASSPGTGSTTDTQYF	TGCGCCAGCAGCCCCGGGACAGGGAGTACGACAGATACGCAGTATTTT
-	TRBJ2-4	TRBD1	TRBV5-4	CASSSKGAPKNIQYF	TGTGCCAGCAGCTCCAAGGGGGCCCCCAAGAACATTCAGTACTTC
-	TRBJ2-3	-	TRBV5-6	CASSSGLTPDTQYF	TGTGCCAGCAGCTCCGGACTAACCCCAGATACGCAGTATTTT
few	TRBJ2-5	TRBD2	TRBV7-9	CASSLPRTSGETQYF	TGTGCCAGCAGCTTACCCCGGACTAGCGGAGAGACCCAGTACTTC
-	TRBJ1-1	-	TRBV11-2	CASSLDRRAGAEAFF	TGTGCCAGCAGCTTAGATCGTCGAGCCGGGGCTGAAGCTTTCTTT
few	TRBJ2-7	TRBD1	TRBV6-5	CASSRGQGPYEQYF	TGTGCCAGCAGTCGGGGACAGGGCCCCTACGAGCAGTACTTC
-	TRBJ2-1	TRBD2	TRBV7-8	CACSMTSGRDINEQFF	TGTGCCTGCAGCATGACTAGCGGGAGGGATATAAATGAGCAGTTCTTC
-	TRBJ1-1	-	TRBV6-5	CASSPPGPEAFF	TGTGCCAGCAGTCCCCCGGGTCCTGAAGCTTTCTTT
few	TRBJ1-3	-	TRBV6-5	CASSLGLSGNTIYF	TGTGCCAGCAGCCTGGGGCTCTCTGGAAACACCATATATTTT
-	TRBJ1-1	TRBD1	TRBV5-1	CASSSRDRGITEAFF	TGCGCCAGCAGCTCCCGGGACAGGGGTATAACTGAAGCTTTCTTT
few	TRBJ1-1	-	TRBV5-6	CASSWDNLNTEAFF	TGTGCCAGCAGCTGGGACAACCTGAACACTGAAGCTTTCTTT
-	TRBJ1-4	TRBD1	TRBV3-1	CASSQTDRGYREEKLFF	TGTGCCAGCAGCCAAACGGACAGGGGCTACCGTGAGGAAAAACTGTTTTTT
few	TRBJ2-3	TRBD2	TRBV20-1	CSAHLAGGADTQYF	TGCAGTGCCCACCTAGCGGGAGGAGCAGATACGCAGTATTTT
-	TRBJ2-3	-	TRBV10-3	CAIAGTDTQYF	TGTGCCATAGCGGGTACAGATACGCAGTATTTT
-	TRBJ2-7	-	TRBV27	CASSQPGTSDEQYF	TGTGCCAGCAGTCAGCCTGGGACTTCGGACGAGCAGTACTTC
few	TRBJ2-7	-	TRBV12-3/TRBV12-4	CASSLSSSFYEQYF	TGTGCCAGCAGTTTAAGCAGTTCCTTCTACGAGCAGTACTTC
-	TRBJ1-3	TRBD1	TRBV12-3/TRBV12-4	CATGQGNSGNTIYF	TGTGCCACCGGACAGGGAAACTCTGGAAACACCATATATTTT
few	TRBJ2-7	-	TRBV30	CAWSPGQPRPYEQYF	TGTGCCTGGAGTCCTGGACAGCCTAGACCCTACGAGCAGTACTTC
-	TRBJ2-7	-	TRBV28	CASKRNLVYPWEQYF	TGTGCCAGCAAGCGTAACTTGGTGTATCCCTGGGAGCAGTACTTC
-	TRBJ2-4	-	TRBV3-1	CASSQVPIGAKNIQYF	TGTGCCAGCAGCCAGGTACCCATAGGGGCCAAAAACATTCAGTACTTC
many	TRBJ2-3	-	TRBV29-1	CSVELLVADTQYF	TGCAGCGTTGAATTGTTAGTGGCAGATACGCAGTATTTT
many	TRBJ2-2	-	TRBV10-1	CASSESPGTGELFF	TGCGCCAGCAGTGAGTCCCCAGGGACCGGGGAGCTGTTTTTT
-	TRBJ2-5	TRBD1	TRBV27	CASSGTGSRGTQYF	TGTGCCAGCAGTGGGACAGGGTCACGGGGGACCCAGTACTTC
-	TRBJ1-1	-	TRBV20-1	CSAPAGQSTEAFF	TGCAGTGCTCCTGCCGGACAGTCCACTGAAGCTTTCTTT
-	TRBJ1-1	TRBD1	TRBV7-6	CASSLEKYWDRGLGTEAFF	TGTGCCAGCAGCTTAGAAAAGTACTGGGACAGGGGACTGGGCACTGAAGCTTTCTTT
-	TRBJ2-7	TRBD1	TRBV12-3/TRBV12-4	CASSQQGAYYEQYF	TGTGCCAGCAGTCAACAGGGGGCATACTACGAGCAGTACTTC
-	TRBJ2-3	-	TRBV5-6	CASRVQGGPTDTQYF	TGTGCCAGCAGGGTACAGGGGGGGCCCACAGATACGCAGTATTTT
-	TRBJ2-3	-	TRBV6-1	CASSESGVSTDTQYF	TGTGCCAGCAGTGAAAGTGGCGTTAGCACAGATACGCAGTATTTT
-	TRBJ1-5	-	TRBV6-5	CASRKLTGSNQPQHF	TGTGCCAGCAGAAAGCTGACAGGAAGCAATCAGCCCCAGCATTTT
few	TRBJ1-1	-	TRBV6-6	CASSSGSMNTEAFF	TGTGCCAGCAGTTCTGGCAGCATGAACACTGAAGCTTTCTTT
-	TRBJ1-5	-	TRBV28	CASSPHQGPGNQPQHF	TGTGCCAGCAGTCCGCACCAGGGACCGGGCAATCAGCCCCAGCATTTT
few	TRBJ1-4	-	TRBV5-1	CASSSRTAANEKLFF	TGCGCCAGCAGCTCGCGGACAGCAGCTAATGAAAAACTGTTTTTT
-	TRBJ1-2	-	TRBV12-3/TRBV12-4	CASTHLGGYTF	TGTGCCAGCACTCACCTGGGGGGCTACACCTTC
few	TRBJ2-1	TRBD2	TRBV6-2/TRBV6-3	CASSQTSGIRNEQFF	TGTGCCAGCAGTCAGACTAGCGGGATCCGGAATGAGCAGTTCTTC
few	TRBJ1-1	-	TRBV6-5	CASSYGVWGGDTEAFF	TGTGCCAGCAGTTACGGGGTTTGGGGGGGGGACACTGAAGCTTTCTTT
-	TRBJ1-2	-	TRBV5-4	CASSLWPGDGYGYTF	TGTGCCAGCAGCTTGTGGCCCGGGGATGGGTATGGCTACACCTTC
-	TRBJ2-6	-	TRBV28	CASSPPGQSYSGANVLTF	TGTGCCAGCAGTCCGCCCGGACAGTCCTACTCTGGGGCCAACGTCCTGACTTTC
few	TRBJ2-7	-	TRBV29-1	CSVESGAREQYF	TGCAGCGTTGAATCCGGGGCGAGAGAGCAGTACTTC
few	TRBJ1-1	-	TRBV29-1	CSVCFTLGIEAFF	TGCAGCGTTTGCTTTACGTTGGGGATTGAAGCTTTCTTT
-	TRBJ2-7	-	TRBV2	CASRRSREQYF	TGTGCCAGCAGAAGGTCGCGCGAGCAGTACTTC
-	TRBJ1-5	TRBD1	TRBV5-5	CASSFRDRAHQPQHF	TGTGCCAGCAGCTTTCGAGACAGGGCTCATCAGCCCCAGCATTTT
-	TRBJ1-4	-	TRBV5-4	CASSPSAATNEKLFF	TGTGCCAGCAGCCCTAGTGCAGCTACTAATGAAAAACTGTTTTTT
-	TRBJ2-7	TRBD1	TRBV6-6	CASGQGVYEQYF	TGTGCCAGCGGACAGGGAGTTTACGAGCAGTACTTC
-	TRBJ1-2	TRBD1	TRBV28	CASRSGTGGIGYTF	TGTGCCAGCAGATCCGGGACAGGGGGTATTGGCTACACCTTC
-	TRBJ2-1	TRBD1	TRBV20-1	CSASGQGDDEQFF	TGCAGTGCTAGTGGACAGGGGGACGATGAGCAGTTCTTC
few	TRBJ2-7	-	TRBV20-1	CSARDLTGRGSYEQYF	TGCAGTGCTAGGGATCTTACTGGCAGGGGTTCCTACGAGCAGTACTTC